Given below is one TCR beta chain in context. Its antigen is not identified. V dropped 1 base and J dropped 4 bases, with 9 bases sitting between them. The V gene's germline CDR1 is MNHNY and CDR2 SVGAGI (reference sequence). This CDR3 spans 14 amino acids. The data stem from a study of cytomegalovirus exposure and HLA in healthy donors. Study-wide background: Findings of an earlier analysis included under 140 million unique TCR beta sequences from around 180 million T cells. General study findings and limits: Across all donors, roughly uniform sequencing depth was an assumption of the presence/absence analyses. The later analysis indicated that the majority of CMV-associated TCR beta chains appeared HLA-restricted.

Amplification used 60 Vbeta primers and 13 Jbeta primers. This table comes from immunoSEQ multiplex PCR, and its TCRdb copy is limited to in-frame clones, with some not included. Found here are 85,000 to 100,000 clones, 64% of them singletons; the top ten hold approximately 3%. This sequence was found in a man aged 55 to 70 in good health and CMV-seronegative. The chain couples TRBV6-6 to TRBJ2-3; D possibly corresponds to TRBD1 (5 bases). The specimen was PBMCs. The CDR3 DNA is TGTGCCAGCAGTTACTTGGCGACAGCAGATACGCAGTATTTT. It codes for CASSYLATADTQYF.